This T cell receptor (beta chain) was recorded in a study of blood T cell repertoires in COVID-19. Study at large: Samples of COVID-19 (acute and convalescent) were obtained from the United States, Italy and Spain. T cells, B-cell-depleted T cells, or PBMCs supplied cDNA or gDNA.

Germline values: CDR1 SGDLS, CDR2 YYNGEE. CDR3 length: 16 amino acids. Trimming at V came to 4 bases and at J to 5 bases, leaving 11 bases not matched to a gene. This clone was recorded only once. In the authors' workflow: Reference gene primers were amplified, and this amplification served to estimate nucleated cell counts. Repertoires were generated with immunoSEQ multiplex PCR, while TCRdb's copy carries only in-frame clones and drops some. V and J calls plus clone size are reproduced from that table; the DNA served to infer D and trimming. The table lists some 250,000 clones, roughly 83% of them singletons.

The gene calls are TRBV9 and TRBJ1-4, with TRBD1 matching over 7 bases. This TCR was sampled from a man older than 75 with acute or convalescent COVID-19. Sequenced input: peripheral blood. CDR3 in amino acids: CASSFQGTAANEKLFF. The CDR3 nucleotides read TGTGCCAGCAGCTTCCAAGGGACAGCGGCAAATGAAAAACTGTTTTTT.